This T cell receptor (beta chain) was identified in a study of T cells after yellow fever vaccination. Researchers made TCR cDNA using 5'RACE template switching, and this step added a universal primer site and UMIs. Via MiXCR, TCRdb re-called the 5' RACE reads, giving one row per CDR3 protein. The table lists 300,000 to 400,000 distinct CDR3 sequences, 6.2% of them singletons. The V and J ends lost 5 bases and 6 bases respectively, with 14 bases between them. The CDR3 loop spans 13 amino acids. CDR1 SNHLY and CDR2 FYNNEI come from the germline V gene. Findings and caveats of the study: Re-detected after boosting: most primary clones, 96% of CD4 and roughly 88% of CD8. The study noted that FACS-sorted repertoires could contain abundant clonotypes contaminating from the bulk population. Overall, a small share of clonotypes was seen in both CD4 and CD8 compartments.

This clonotype was counted at least ten times. Its antigen is as yet unknown. This chain joins TRBV2 and TRBJ2-7; D possibly uses TRBD1 or TRBD2 (5 bases each). The source was PBMCs, collected 5 days after the yellow fever booster vaccination. The receptor's source is a man in his thirties or forties who received the YFV17D yellow fever vaccine. The DNA of the CDR3 is TGTGCCAGCAGTACTTCCGGGACGGGCGAGCAGTACTTC. This encodes CASSTSGTGEQYF.